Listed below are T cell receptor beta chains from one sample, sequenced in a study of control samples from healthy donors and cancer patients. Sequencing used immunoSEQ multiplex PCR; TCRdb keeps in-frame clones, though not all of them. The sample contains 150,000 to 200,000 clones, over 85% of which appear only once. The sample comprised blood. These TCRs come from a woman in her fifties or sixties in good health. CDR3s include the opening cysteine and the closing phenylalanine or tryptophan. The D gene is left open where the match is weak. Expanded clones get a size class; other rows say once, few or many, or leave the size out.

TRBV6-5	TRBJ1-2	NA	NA	TGTGCCAGCAGTTACGGTGTCAGTGAGGGCTATGGCTACACCTTC	CASSYGVSEGYGYTF
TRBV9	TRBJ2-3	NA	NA	TGTGCCAGCAGCGGCCGGGACTCCCCAGGCGCAGATACGCAGTATTTT	CASSGRDSPGADTQYF
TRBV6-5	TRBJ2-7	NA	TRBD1	TGTGCCAGCAGGACGCTCGCGGGACAGGGAAATGAGCAGTACTTC	CASRTLAGQGNEQYF
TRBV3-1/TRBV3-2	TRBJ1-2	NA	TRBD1	TGTGCCAGCAGCCCCGAGAGCTTCAGGGGGCAGGCTGGCTACACCTTC	CASSPESFRGQAGYTF
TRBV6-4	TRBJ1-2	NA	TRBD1	TGTGCCAGCAGTGACTCAGGGGACAGGGATAACTATGGCTACACCTTC	CASSDSGDRDNYGYTF
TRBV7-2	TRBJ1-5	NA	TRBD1	TGTGCCAGCAAAGCGACAGGGGACTTCAATCAGCCCCAGCATTTT	CASKATGDFNQPQHF
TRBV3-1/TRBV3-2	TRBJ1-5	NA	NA	TGTGCCAGCAGCCAAGGGACGGAACGCAATCAGCCCCAGCATTTT	CASSQGTERNQPQHF
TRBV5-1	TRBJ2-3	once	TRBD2	TGCGCCAGCAGCTTGTCAATTAGCGGGGGGGGCACAGATACGCAGTATTTT	CASSLSISGGGTDTQYF
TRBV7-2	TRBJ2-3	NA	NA	TGTGCCAGCAGCGCTACCCTAGCGTTCCCAGATACGCAGTATTTT	CASSATLAFPDTQYF
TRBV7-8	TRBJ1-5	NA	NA	TGTGCCAGCAGCTTAAGGCCAATCGATTATAGCAATCAGCCCCAGCATTTT	CASSLRPIDYSNQPQHF
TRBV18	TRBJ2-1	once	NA	TGTGCCAGCTCACCCCAAGGACTCGACAATGAGCAGTTCTTC	CASSPQGLDNEQFF
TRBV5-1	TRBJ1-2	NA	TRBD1	TGCGCCAGCAGCTTGGGACAAACGACAGGGGGCGATGGCTACACCTTC	CASSLGQTTGGDGYTF
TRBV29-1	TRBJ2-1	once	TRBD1	TGCAGCGTTGGGACAGGGGCGGATGAGCAGTTCTTC	CSVGTGADEQFF
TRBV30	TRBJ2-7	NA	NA	TGTGCCTGGAGTTTGGACACCAGAACCTACGAGCAGTACTTC	CAWSLDTRTYEQYF
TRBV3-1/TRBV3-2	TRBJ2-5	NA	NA	TGTGCCAGCTGGGCAGGTCGGGGATTATACCAAGAGACCCAGTACTTC	CASWAGRGLYQETQYF
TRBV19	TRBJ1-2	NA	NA	TGTGCCAGTAGTATTCCGGCAGGGGCGAGGGGCTACACCTTC	CASSIPAGARGYTF
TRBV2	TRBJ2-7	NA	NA	TGTGCCAGCAGTCCCATCTACGAGCAGTACTTC	CASSPIYEQYF
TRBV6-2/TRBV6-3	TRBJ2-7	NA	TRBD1	TGTGCCAGCAGTAAAACACCCCACGGGACAGACTCCTACGAGCAGTACTTC	CASSKTPHGTDSYEQYF
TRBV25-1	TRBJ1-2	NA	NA	TGTGCCAGTCATGGTGATACTAACTATGGCTACACCTTC	CASHGDTNYGYTF
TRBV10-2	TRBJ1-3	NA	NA	TGCGCCAGCAGTGTAAGGGACTCTGGAAACACCATATATTTT	CASSVRDSGNTIYF
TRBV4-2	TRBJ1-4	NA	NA	TGTGCCAGCAGCCAAGAAGTAGCGGGGGAAAAACTGTTTTTT	CASSQEVAGEKLFF
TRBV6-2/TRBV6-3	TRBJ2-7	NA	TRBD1	TGTGCCAGCAGTCCACAGGGGAGCTCCTACGAGCAGTACTTC	CASSPQGSSYEQYF
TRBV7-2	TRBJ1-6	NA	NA	TGTGCCAGCAGCTTATCTCAGGGGTCTAATTCACCCCTCCACTTT	CASSLSQGSNSPLHF
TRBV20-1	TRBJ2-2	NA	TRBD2	TGCAGTGCTAGTAGACTAGCGGGGGTCGCGAACACCGGGGAGCTGTTTTTT	CSASRLAGVANTGELFF
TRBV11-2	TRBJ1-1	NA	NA	TGTGCCAGCAGCTCGCACTCCTACAGGATCTCTCTGATGGAAGCTTTCTTT	CASSSHSYRISLMEAFF
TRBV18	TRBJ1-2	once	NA	TGTGCCAGCTCACCACCTGGGGACAAGGCCAGTGGGGGCTACACCTTC	CASSPPGDKASGGYTF
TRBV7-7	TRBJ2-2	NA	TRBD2	TGTGCTAGCGGGAAGACAGCGGGATTACCCGGGGAGCTGTTTTTT	CASGKTAGLPGELFF
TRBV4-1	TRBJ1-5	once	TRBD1	TGCGCCAGCAGCCAAGACGCGGCCAGGGGGAGGGATAGCAATCAGCCCCAGCATTTT	CASSQDAARGRDSNQPQHF
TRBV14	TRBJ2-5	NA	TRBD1	TGTGCCAGCAGCCACTTCGACAGGGAGAAAGAGACCCAGTACTTC	CASSHFDREKETQYF
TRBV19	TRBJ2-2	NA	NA	TGTGCCAGACCTCGGGGCACCGGGGAGCTGTTTTTT	CARPRGTGELFF
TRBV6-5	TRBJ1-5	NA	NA	TGTGCCAGCAGTTACTCAGCCGGGTTAGATCAGCCCCAGCATTTT	CASSYSAGLDQPQHF
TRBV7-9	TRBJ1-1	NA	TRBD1	TGTGCCAGCACTCCACAGGGGGCGGGTGAAGCTTTCTTT	CASTPQGAGEAFF
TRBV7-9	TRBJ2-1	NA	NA	TGTGCCAGCAGCTTAGGGGGCGGAGCGGGCCCATACAATGAGCAGTTCTTC	CASSLGGGAGPYNEQFF
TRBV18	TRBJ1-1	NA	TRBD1	TGTGCCAGCTCACCCACCAGACAGGGACTGTACACTGAAGCTTTCTTT	CASSPTRQGLYTEAFF